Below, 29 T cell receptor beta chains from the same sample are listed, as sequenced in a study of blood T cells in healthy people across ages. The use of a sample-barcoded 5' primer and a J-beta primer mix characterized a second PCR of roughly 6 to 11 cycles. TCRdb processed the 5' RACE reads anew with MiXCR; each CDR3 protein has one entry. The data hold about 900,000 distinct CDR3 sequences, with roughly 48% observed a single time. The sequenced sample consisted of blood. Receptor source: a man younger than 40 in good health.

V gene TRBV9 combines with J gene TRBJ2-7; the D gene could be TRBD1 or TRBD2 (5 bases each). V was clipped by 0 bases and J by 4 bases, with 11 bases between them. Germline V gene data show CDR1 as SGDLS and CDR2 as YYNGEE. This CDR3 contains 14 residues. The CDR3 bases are TGTGCCAGCAGCGTAGACGGGGCGCGGTACGAGCAGTACTTC. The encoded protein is CASSVDGARYEQYF.

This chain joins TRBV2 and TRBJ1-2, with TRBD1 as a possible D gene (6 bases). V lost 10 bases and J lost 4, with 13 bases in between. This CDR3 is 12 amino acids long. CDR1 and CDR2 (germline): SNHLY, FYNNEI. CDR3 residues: CAIRGLVYGYTF. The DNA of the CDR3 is TGTGCCATTAGGGGGTTGGTCTATGGCTACACCTTC. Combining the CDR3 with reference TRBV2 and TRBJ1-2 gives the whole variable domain EPEVTQTPSHQVTQMGQEVILRCVPISNHLYFYWYRQILGQKVEFLVSFYNNEISEKSEIFDDQFSVERPDGSNFTLKIRSTKLEDSAMYFCAIRGLVYGYTFGSGTRLTVV.

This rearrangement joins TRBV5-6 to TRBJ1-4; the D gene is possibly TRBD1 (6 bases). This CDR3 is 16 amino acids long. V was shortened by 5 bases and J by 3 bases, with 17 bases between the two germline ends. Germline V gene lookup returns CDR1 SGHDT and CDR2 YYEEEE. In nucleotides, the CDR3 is TGTGCCAGCAGGTCCCTACAGGGTGCGTCTAATGAAAAACTGTTTTTT. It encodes CASRSLQGASNEKLFF.

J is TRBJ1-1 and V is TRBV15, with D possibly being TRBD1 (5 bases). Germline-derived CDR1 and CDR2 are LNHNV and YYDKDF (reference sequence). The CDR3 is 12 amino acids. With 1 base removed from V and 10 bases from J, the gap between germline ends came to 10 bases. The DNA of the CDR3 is TGTGCCACCAGCAGAGGTGAGGGGCGAGCTTTCTTT. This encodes CATSRGEGRAFF. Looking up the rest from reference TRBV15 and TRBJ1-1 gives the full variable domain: DAMVIQNPRYQVTQFGKPVTLSCSQTLNHNVMYWYQQKSSQAPKLLFHYYDKDFNNEADTPDNFQSRRPNTSFCFLDIRSPGLGDTAMYLCATSRGEGRAFFGQGTRLTVV.

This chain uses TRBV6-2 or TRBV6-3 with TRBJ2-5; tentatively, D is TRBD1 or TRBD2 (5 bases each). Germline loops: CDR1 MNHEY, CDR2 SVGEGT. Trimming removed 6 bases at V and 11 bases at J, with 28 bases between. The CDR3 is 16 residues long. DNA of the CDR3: TGTGCCAGCAGCCCGGGCTCCAATCGGGACCCAGGAGAGCAGTACTTC. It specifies CASSPGSNRDPGEQYF.

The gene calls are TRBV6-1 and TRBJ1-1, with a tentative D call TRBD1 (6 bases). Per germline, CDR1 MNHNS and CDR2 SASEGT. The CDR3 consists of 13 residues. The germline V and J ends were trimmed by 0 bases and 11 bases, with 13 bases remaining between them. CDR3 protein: CASSEARGGLAFF. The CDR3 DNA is TGTGCCAGCAGTGAAGCGCGGGGGGGGCTCGCTTTCTTT.

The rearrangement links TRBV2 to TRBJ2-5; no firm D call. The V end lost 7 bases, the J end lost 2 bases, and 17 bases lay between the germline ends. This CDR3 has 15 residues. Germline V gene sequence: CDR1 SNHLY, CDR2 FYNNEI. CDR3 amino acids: CASNSRQGFQETQYF. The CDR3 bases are TGTGCCAGCAATTCACGGCAAGGGTTTCAAGAGACCCAGTACTTC.

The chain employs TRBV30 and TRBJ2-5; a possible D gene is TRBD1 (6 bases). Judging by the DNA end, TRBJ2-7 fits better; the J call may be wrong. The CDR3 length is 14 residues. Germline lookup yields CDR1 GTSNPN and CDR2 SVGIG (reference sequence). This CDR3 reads CAWSTTGLTYEQYF. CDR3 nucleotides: TGTGCCTGGAGTACGACAGGTTTGACCTACGAGCAGTACTTC.

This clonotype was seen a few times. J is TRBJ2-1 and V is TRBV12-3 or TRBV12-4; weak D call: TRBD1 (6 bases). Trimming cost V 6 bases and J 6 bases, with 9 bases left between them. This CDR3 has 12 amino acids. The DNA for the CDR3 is TGTGCCAGCAGGACAGGTCCCAATGAGCAGTTCTTC. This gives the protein CASRTGPNEQFF.

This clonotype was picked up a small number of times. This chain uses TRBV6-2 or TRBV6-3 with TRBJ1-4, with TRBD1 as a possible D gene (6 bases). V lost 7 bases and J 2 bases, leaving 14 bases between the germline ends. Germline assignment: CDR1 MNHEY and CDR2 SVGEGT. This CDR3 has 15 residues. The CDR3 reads CASTERGATNEKLFF. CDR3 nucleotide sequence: TGTGCCAGCACCGAGAGGGGGGCTACTAATGAAAAACTGTTTTTT.

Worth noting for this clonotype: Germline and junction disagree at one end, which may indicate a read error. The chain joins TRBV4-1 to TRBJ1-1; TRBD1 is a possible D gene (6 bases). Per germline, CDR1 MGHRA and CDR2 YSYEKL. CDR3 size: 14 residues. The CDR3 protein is CASNQDRTEEEAFF. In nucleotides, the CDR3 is TGCGCCAGCAACCAAGATAGGACAGAAGAAGAAGCTTTCTTT.

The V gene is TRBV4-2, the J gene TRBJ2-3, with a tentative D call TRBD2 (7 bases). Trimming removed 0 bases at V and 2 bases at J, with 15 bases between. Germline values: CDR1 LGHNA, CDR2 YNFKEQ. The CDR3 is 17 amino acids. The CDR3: CASSQEGGGTPTDTQYF. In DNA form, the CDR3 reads TGTGCCAGCAGCCAAGAAGGCGGGGGCACCCCCACAGATACGCAGTATTTT.

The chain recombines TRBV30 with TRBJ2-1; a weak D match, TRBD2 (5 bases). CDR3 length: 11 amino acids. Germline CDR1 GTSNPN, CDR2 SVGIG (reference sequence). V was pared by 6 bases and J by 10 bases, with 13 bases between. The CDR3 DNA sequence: TGTGCCTGTATCGAGGGTTACGAGCAGTTCTTC. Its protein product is CACIEGYEQFF. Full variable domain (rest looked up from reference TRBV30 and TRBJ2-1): SQTIHQWPATLVQPVGSPLSLECTVEGTSNPNLYWYRQAAGRGLQLLFYSVGIGQISSEVPQNLSASRPQDRQFILSSKKLLLSDSGFYLCACIEGYEQFFGPGTRLTVL.

Here the CDR3 DNA reads TGCGCCAGCAGCCCACCGGAGGGGGGCTATGGCTACACCTTC. It translates to CASSPPEGGYGYTF. The J gene is TRBJ1-2, the V gene TRBV4-3; D is perhaps TRBD1 (6 bases). The V gene's germline CDR1 is LGHNA and CDR2 YSLEER. CDR3 length: 14 residues. Trimming shortened V by 4 bases and J by 4 bases, and 13 bases separated the two germline ends.

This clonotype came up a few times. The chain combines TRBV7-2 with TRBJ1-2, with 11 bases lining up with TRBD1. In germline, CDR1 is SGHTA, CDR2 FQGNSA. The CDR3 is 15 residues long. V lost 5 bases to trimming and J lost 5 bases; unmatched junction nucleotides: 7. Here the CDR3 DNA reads TGTGCCAGCAGCCGCAGCGGGACAGGGGGGTATGGCTACACCTTC. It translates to CASSRSGTGGYGYTF.

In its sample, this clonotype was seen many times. The CDR3: CASSQGGRLAATDTQYF. CDR3 bases: TGTGCCAGCAGCCAAGGAGGGAGGCTAGCGGCCACAGATACGCAGTATTTT. The V gene is TRBV4-2, the J gene TRBJ2-3; TRBD2 aligns across 7 bases. The CDR3 runs 17 residues. Germline V lookup: CDR1 LGHNA, CDR2 YNFKEQ. V gave up 1 base and J gave up 2 bases; unmatched junction bases: 9.

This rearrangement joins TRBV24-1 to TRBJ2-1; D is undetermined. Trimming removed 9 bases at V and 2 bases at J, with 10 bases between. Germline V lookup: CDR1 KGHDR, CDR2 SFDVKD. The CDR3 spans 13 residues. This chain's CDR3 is CATAFDPYNEQFF. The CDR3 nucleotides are TGTGCCACCGCCTTCGACCCCTACAATGAGCAGTTCTTC.

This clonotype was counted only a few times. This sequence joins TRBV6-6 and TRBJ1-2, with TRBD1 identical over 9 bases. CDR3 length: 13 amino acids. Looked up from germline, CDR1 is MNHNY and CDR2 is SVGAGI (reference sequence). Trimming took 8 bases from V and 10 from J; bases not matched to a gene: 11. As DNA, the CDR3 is TGTGCCAGCGGACAGGGGACGCCAGGCGCCTACACCTTC. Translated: CASGQGTPGAYTF.

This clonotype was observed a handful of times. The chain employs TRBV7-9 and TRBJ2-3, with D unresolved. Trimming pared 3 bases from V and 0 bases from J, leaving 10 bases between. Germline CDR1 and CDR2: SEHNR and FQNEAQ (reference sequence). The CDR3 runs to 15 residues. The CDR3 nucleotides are TGTGCCAGCAGCTTTCCCCTCGTTAGCACAGATACGCAGTATTTT. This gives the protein CASSFPLVSTDTQYF.

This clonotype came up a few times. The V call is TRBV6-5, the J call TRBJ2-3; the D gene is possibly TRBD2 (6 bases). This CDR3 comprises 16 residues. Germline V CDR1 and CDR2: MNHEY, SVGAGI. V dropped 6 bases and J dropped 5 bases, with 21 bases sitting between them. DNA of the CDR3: TGTGCCAGCAGCCCCGAGGGAAGGGGAGGCGGAGATACGCAGTATTTT. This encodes CASSPEGRGGGDTQYF.

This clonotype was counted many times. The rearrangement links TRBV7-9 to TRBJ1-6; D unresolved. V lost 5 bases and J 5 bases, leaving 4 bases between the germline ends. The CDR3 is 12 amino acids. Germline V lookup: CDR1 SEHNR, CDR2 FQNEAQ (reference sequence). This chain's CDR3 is CASSRDNSPLHF. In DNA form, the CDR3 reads TGTGCCAGCAGCCGAGATAATTCACCCCTCCACTTT. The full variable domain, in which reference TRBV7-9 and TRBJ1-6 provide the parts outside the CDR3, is DTGVSQNPRHKITKRGQNVTFRCDPISEHNRLYWYRQTLGQGPEFLTYFQNEAQLEKSRLLSDRFSAERPKGSFSTLEIQRTEQGDSAMYLCASSRDNSPLHFGNGTRLTVT.

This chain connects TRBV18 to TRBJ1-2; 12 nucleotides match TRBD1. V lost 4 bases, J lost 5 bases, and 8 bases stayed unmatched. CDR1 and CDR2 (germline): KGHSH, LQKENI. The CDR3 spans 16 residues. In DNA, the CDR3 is TGTGCCAGCTCACGGGACAGGGGGCCAGGAGGATATGGCTACACCTTC. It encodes CASSRDRGPGGYGYTF.

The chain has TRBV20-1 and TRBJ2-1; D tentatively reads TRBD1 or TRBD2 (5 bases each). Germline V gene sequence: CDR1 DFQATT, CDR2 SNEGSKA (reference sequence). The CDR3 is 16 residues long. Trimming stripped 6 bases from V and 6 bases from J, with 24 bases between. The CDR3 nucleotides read TGCAGTGCAGAGAGGGCCGGGACCTCATTGACCAATGAGCAGTTCTTC. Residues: CSAERAGTSLTNEQFF.

DNA of the CDR3: TGTGCCAGCAGAACCCAGGACCCCGAAAAACTGTTTTTT. Its protein is CASRTQDPEKLFF. The rearrangement uses TRBV6-2 or TRBV6-3 and TRBJ1-4; D is undetermined. Trimming stripped 6 bases from V and 8 bases from J, with 13 bases between. The CDR3 covers 13 residues. Germline V gene data show CDR1 as MNHEY and CDR2 as SVGEGT.

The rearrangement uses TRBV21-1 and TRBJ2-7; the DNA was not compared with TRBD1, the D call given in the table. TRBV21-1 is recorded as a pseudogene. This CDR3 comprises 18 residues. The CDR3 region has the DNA TGTGCCAGCAGCCGGGACAGGGGGTTTATGTACTCCTCCTACGAGCAGTACTTC. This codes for CASSRDRGFMYSSYEQYF.

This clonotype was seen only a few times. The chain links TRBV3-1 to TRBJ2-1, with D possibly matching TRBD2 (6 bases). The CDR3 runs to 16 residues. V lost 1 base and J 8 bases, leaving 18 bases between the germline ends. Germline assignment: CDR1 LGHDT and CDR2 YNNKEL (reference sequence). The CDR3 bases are TGTGCCAGCAGCCAAGGTGCGCCGGGACTCAGCGATGAGCAGTTCTTC. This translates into CASSQGAPGLSDEQFF.

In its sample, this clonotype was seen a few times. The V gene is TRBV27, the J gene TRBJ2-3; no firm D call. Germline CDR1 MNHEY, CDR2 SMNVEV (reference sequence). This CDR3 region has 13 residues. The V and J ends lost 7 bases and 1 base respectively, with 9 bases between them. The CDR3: CASTGLGTDTQYF. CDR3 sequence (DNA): TGTGCCAGCACTGGATTGGGCACAGATACGCAGTATTTT.

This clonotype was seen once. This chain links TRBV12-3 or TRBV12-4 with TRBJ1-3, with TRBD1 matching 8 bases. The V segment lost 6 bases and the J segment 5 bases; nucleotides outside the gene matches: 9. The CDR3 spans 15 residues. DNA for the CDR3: TGTGCCAGCAGGAGTCCCGACAGGGGACGAAACACCATATATTTT. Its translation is CASRSPDRGRNTIYF.

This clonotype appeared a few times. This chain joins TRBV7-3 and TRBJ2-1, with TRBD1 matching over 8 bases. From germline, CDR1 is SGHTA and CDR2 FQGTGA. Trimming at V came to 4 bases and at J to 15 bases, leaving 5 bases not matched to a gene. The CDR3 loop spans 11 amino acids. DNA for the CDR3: TGTGCCAGCAGCTCAGGGGGCCCCACGTTCTTC. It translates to CASSSGGPTFF.